This T cell receptor (beta chain) was sequenced for a study of blood T cell repertoires in COVID-19. Study context: Sites across the United States, Italy and Spain contributed samples from acute and convalescent COVID-19.

The method was immunoSEQ multiplex PCR; TCRdb's version includes in-frame clones alone and lacks a portion of them. The repertoire holds about 280,000 clones, with approximately 85% as singletons. The CDR3 has 16 residues. Germline V CDR1 and CDR2: SEHNR, FQNEAQ (reference sequence). V gave up 6 bases and J gave up 7 bases; unmatched junction bases: 12. This TCR came from a man aged 18 to 30 with active or convalescent COVID-19. The rearrangement links TRBV7-9 to TRBJ1-6; 7 positions match TRBD1. The specimen was peripheral blood. Written as DNA, the CDR3 is TGTGCCAGCAGTCAACCGACAGGGTTGTGGAATTCACCCCTCCACTTT. Amino acid sequence: CASSQPTGLWNSPLHF. Full variable domain (remainder filled in from reference TRBV7-9 and TRBJ1-6): DTGVSQNPRHKITKRGQNVTFRCDPISEHNRLYWYRQTLGQGPEFLTYFQNEAQLEKSRLLSDRFSAERPKGSFSTLEIQRTEQGDSAMYLCASSQPTGLWNSPLHFGNGTRLTVT.